Following are 26 T cell receptor beta chains from one sample sequenced in a study of blood T cells in healthy people across ages. Using a J-beta primer mix together with a sample-barcoded 5' primer, a second PCR was run for roughly 6 to 11 cycles. Each CDR3 protein is one row after TCRdb ran MiXCR on the 5' RACE reads. The sample has about 1.1 million distinct CDR3 sequences, around two fifths seen once. The sequencing sample was made of blood. The receptors come from a man aged 18 to 29 in good health.

This clonotype has just a few counts. The chain recombines TRBV20-1 with TRBJ2-5; perhaps D is TRBD1 or TRBD2 (5 bases each). In germline, CDR1 is DFQATT, CDR2 SNEGSKA (reference sequence). The CDR3 length is 11 residues. The CDR3 here is CSERGTETQYF. The CDR3 DNA reads as TGCAGCGAGAGGGGCACGGAGACCCAGTACTTC.

The chain carries TRBV12-3 or TRBV12-4 and TRBJ1-2; 8 bases fit TRBD1. V shed 7 bases, J shed 7 bases, and the junction held 11 bases outside the gene matches. The CDR3 has 14 residues. CDR3 in DNA: TGTGCCAGCACTAGGGCAACAGGGGGGCTTGGCTACACCTTC. Amino acid sequence: CASTRATGGLGYTF.

The chain joins TRBV6-1 to TRBJ1-1, with 8 bases that match TRBD1. The CDR3 covers 17 residues. The junction had 15 bases not matched to a gene; V was cut back by 7 bases and J by 2 bases. The germline CDR1 and CDR2 sequences are MNHNS and SASEGT. The CDR3 is CASKNDRGPTLNTEAFF. Here the CDR3 DNA reads TGTGCCAGCAAAAACGACAGGGGCCCTACCCTCAACACTGAAGCTTTCTTT.

Note on this clonotype: A much larger clone is a single base away; this may be a read error. This chain links TRBV5-1 with TRBJ2-3; D remains unclear. CDR1 and CDR2 from the germline V gene are SGHRS and YFSETQ. Trimming stripped 1 base from V and 6 bases from J, with 12 bases between. The CDR3 consists of 14 residues. CDR3 loop: CASSLSVDHDTQYF. The CDR3, as DNA: TGCGCCAGCAGCTTGTCGGTTGATCACGATACGCAGTATTTT. The whole variable domain, remainder taken from reference TRBV5-1 and TRBJ2-3, is KAGVTQTPRYLIKTRGQQVTLSCSPISGHRSVSWYQQTPGQGLQFLFEYFSETQRNKGNFPGRFSGRQFSNSRSEMNVSTLELGDSALYLCASSLSVDHDTQYFGPGTRLTVL.

A word on this clonotype: This may be a read error: a much more frequent sequence differs by one nucleotide. The rearrangement uses TRBV10-3 and TRBJ1-2; D not certain. Looked up from germline, CDR1 is ENHRY and CDR2 is SYGVKD. The CDR3 contains 12 residues. V dropped 2 bases and J dropped 5 bases, with 6 bases sitting between them. This CDR3 reads CAISEGEYGYTF. As DNA, the CDR3 is TGTGCCATCAGTGAGGGGGAGTATGGCTACACCTTC.

This clonotype was detected many times. The CDR3 DNA follows: TGTGCCAGCAGTTACGCGACGGGGGGACTCACAGATACGCAGTATTTT. This encodes CASSYATGGLTDTQYF. The V call is TRBV6-2 or TRBV6-3, the J call TRBJ2-3, with 7 bases fitting TRBD2. The CDR3 spans 16 residues. The junction had 7 bases not matched to a gene; V was cut back by 2 bases and J by 2 bases. CDR1 is MNHEY, CDR2 SVGEGT, per germline.

This sequence joins TRBV20-1 and TRBJ1-2; 9 bases align to TRBD1. V lost 5 bases, J lost 6 bases, and 10 bases stayed unmatched. CDR3 size: 14 residues. Germline assignment: CDR1 DFQATT and CDR2 SNEGSKA (reference sequence). CDR3 sequence reads: CSAPSGGQGHGYTF. The CDR3 nucleotides read TGCAGTGCTCCAAGTGGGGGACAGGGCCATGGCTACACCTTC.

This clonotype occurred a few times. This chain joins TRBV10-3 and TRBJ1-1; D remains unclear. CDR3 length: 12 amino acids. V was pared by 8 bases and J by 1 base, with 8 bases between. Germline lookup yields CDR1 ENHRY and CDR2 SYGVKD. CDR3 amino acids: CAIRGGNTEAFF. As DNA, the CDR3 is TGTGCCATCCGAGGCGGGAACACTGAAGCTTTCTTT.

This chain joins TRBV20-1 and TRBJ2-1; D unclear. The CDR3 runs to 13 residues. CDR1 and CDR2 from the germline V gene are DFQATT and SNEGSKA (reference sequence). CDR3 sequence: CSLALTTYNEQFF. The DNA of the CDR3 is TGCAGCCTCGCGCTGACGACCTACAATGAGCAGTTCTTC.

The gene calls are TRBV28 and TRBJ1-6; no definite D call. The ends were cut back, 2 bases at V and 8 bases at J, with 10 bases in the middle. Germline V lookup: CDR1 MDHEN, CDR2 SYDVKM. This CDR3 spans 14 amino acids. The CDR3: CASSLAGRDSPLHF. The CDR3 DNA reads TGTGCCAGCAGTTTAGCGGGGAGAGATTCACCCCTCCACTTT. The full variable domain, rest sourced from reference TRBV28 and TRBJ1-6, is DVKVTQSSRYLVKRTGEKVFLECVQDMDHENMFWYRQDPGLGLRLIYFSYDVKMKEKGDIPEGYSVSREKKERFSLILESASTNQTSMYLCASSLAGRDSPLHFGNGTRLTVT.

The chain couples TRBV2 to TRBJ1-2, with D unclear. The CDR3 is made up of 13 amino acids. CDR1 SNHLY and CDR2 FYNNEI come from the germline V gene. V dropped 7 bases and J dropped 7 bases, with 16 bases sitting between them. The CDR3 loop reads CASKAAGISGYTF. The CDR3 DNA follows: TGTGCCAGCAAGGCGGCCGGAATAAGTGGCTACACCTTC.

This chain links TRBV12-3 or TRBV12-4 with TRBJ2-5, with 9 nucleotides matching TRBD2. This CDR3 comprises 15 residues. V lost 5 bases to trimming and J lost 4 bases; unmatched junction nucleotides: 8. The CDR3, as DNA: TGTGCCAGCAGTGGTCTAGCGGGGATCCGAGAGACCCAGTACTTC. Translation: CASSGLAGIRETQYF.

This clonotype was counted between two and nine times. The chain uses TRBV5-1 and TRBJ1-2, with D tentatively TRBD1 (6 bases). Germline V CDR1 and CDR2: SGHRS, YFSETQ. The CDR3 is 17 amino acids. Deletions cut 0 bases from V and 1 base from J, with 16 bases between. CDR3 DNA: TGCGCCAGCAGCTTGGACGATAATGACAGGATTAACTATGGCTACACCTTC. It is translated as CASSLDDNDRINYGYTF. The whole variable domain, filled in from reference TRBV5-1 and TRBJ1-2, reads KAGVTQTPRYLIKTRGQQVTLSCSPISGHRSVSWYQQTPGQGLQFLFEYFSETQRNKGNFPGRFSGRQFSNSRSEMNVSTLELGDSALYLCASSLDDNDRINYGYTFGSGTRLTVV.

This chain links TRBV20-1 with TRBJ2-3; the D gene is possibly TRBD2 (6 bases). The CDR3 has 16 amino acids. Trimming stripped 0 bases from V and 5 bases from J, with 18 bases between. CDR1 is DFQATT and CDR2 is SNEGSKA in the germline V gene (reference sequence). This chain's CDR3 is CSARDFLRGRRDTQYF. The CDR3 DNA is TGCAGTGCTAGAGATTTCCTCCGGGGGAGACGAGATACGCAGTATTTT.

This clonotype was counted once. One base away lies a much larger clone, so this may be a sequencing read error. This rearrangement joins TRBV5-1 to TRBJ2-1; perhaps D is TRBD1 or TRBD2 (7 bases each). There are 15 residues in the CDR3. The germline gives CDR1 SGHRS, CDR2 YFSETQ. In nucleotides, the CDR3 is TGCGTCAGCAGCTTGTCAGGGGGGGTGAACAATGAGCAGTTCTTC. This translates into CVSSLSGGVNNEQFF. Drawing the rest from reference TRBV5-1 and TRBJ2-1, the complete variable domain is KAGVTQTPRYLIKTRGQQVTLSCSPISGHRSVSWYQQTPGQGLQFLFEYFSETQRNKGNFPGRFSGRQFSNSRSEMNVSTLELGDSALYLCVSSLSGGVNNEQFFGPGTRLTVL.

This sequence joins TRBV3-1 and TRBJ1-2; D perhaps matches TRBD1 (5 bases). The CDR3 sequence is 15 residues long. Germline V lookup: CDR1 LGHDT, CDR2 YNNKEL (reference sequence). Trimming removed 3 bases at V and 4 bases at J, with 15 bases between. As DNA, the CDR3 is TGTGCCAGCAGCCACCTCCACGGGACCAGCTATGGCTACACCTTC. It specifies CASSHLHGTSYGYTF.

This clonotype was seen more than once but under ten times. DNA of the CDR3: TGTGCCAGCGCTGTCGACAGGGGTCATAGAAACACAGATACGCAGTATTTT. Protein sequence: CASAVDRGHRNTDTQYF. V gene TRBV6-1 combines with J gene TRBJ2-3, with TRBD1 matching over 8 bases. The CDR3 has 17 amino acids. The trim removed 8 bases at V and 2 bases at J, leaving 15 bases unmatched. The germline CDR1 and CDR2 sequences are MNHNS and SASEGT.

This clonotype was found a few times. The V and J genes are TRBV2 and TRBJ1-2; D might be TRBD1 (6 bases). Looked up from germline, CDR1 is SNHLY and CDR2 is FYNNEI. This CDR3 spans 18 amino acids. Trimming cost V 7 bases and J 0 bases, with 24 bases left between them. This chain's CDR3 is CASTSERGGSKANYGYTF. The DNA of the CDR3 is TGTGCCAGCACGTCCGAGAGGGGGGGCTCAAAAGCTAACTATGGCTACACCTTC.

This clonotype was seen a few times. The gene calls are TRBV7-2 and TRBJ1-2; D not certain. CDR1 is SGHTA and CDR2 is FQGNSA in the germline V gene. The CDR3 runs 12 residues. V lost 8 bases, J lost 6 bases, and 13 bases lay in between. The CDR3 DNA reads TGTGCCAGCGATATAGAGGGAGATGGCTACACCTTC. It is translated as CASDIEGDGYTF.

About this clonotype itself: This clone may be a read error of a much larger clone one base away. This CDR3 is CGVEPISYNEQFF. The CDR3, as DNA: TGCGGCGTTGAGCCTATCTCCTACAATGAGCAGTTCTTC. The chain employs TRBV29-1 and TRBJ2-1, with unresolved D. CDR1 SQVTM and CDR2 ANQGSEA come from the germline V gene. The CDR3 extends over 13 amino acids.

The chain couples TRBV29-1 to TRBJ2-5, with D perhaps matching TRBD2 (5 bases). The CDR3 sequence is 14 residues long. Trimming took off 2 bases at V and 1 base at J, with 11 bases between the two ends. The germline CDR1 and CDR2 sequences are SQVTM and ANQGSEA. Written as DNA, the CDR3 is TGCAGCGTTGAATCCTCACTAGTCCAAGAGACCCAGTACTTC. It translates to CSVESSLVQETQYF.

This clonotype was picked up a small number of times. This chain connects TRBV2 to TRBJ2-5; D could derive from TRBD1 or TRBD2 (5 bases each). The V and J ends lost 6 bases and 2 bases respectively, with 10 bases between them. The germline CDR1 and CDR2 sequences are SNHLY and FYNNEI. The CDR3 is 13 amino acids. CDR3 amino acids: CASRGTDQETQYF. The CDR3 nucleotides read TGTGCCAGCAGGGGGACGGATCAAGAGACCCAGTACTTC.

V gene TRBV9 combines with J gene TRBJ2-7, with 7 nucleotides matching TRBD2. CDR3 length equals 14 residues. The V segment lost 4 bases and the J segment 2 bases; nucleotides outside the gene matches: 6. Germline V lookup: CDR1 SGDLS, CDR2 YYNGEE. This CDR3 is CASSLGGNPYEQYF. The CDR3 nucleotides read TGTGCCAGCAGCTTGGGAGGGAACCCCTACGAGCAGTACTTC.

In the case of this clonotype: Germline is not matched at one junction end, which may reflect a read error. This chain connects TRBV6-2 or TRBV6-3 to TRBJ2-3; 9 nucleotides agree with TRBD2. The CDR3 contains 17 residues. CDR1 is MNHEY and CDR2 is SVGEGT in the germline V gene. The CDR3 nucleotides are TGTGCCAGCAGTTACTCGGCGGCTAGCGGGGAAACAGATACGCAGGATTTT. This codes for CASSYSAASGETDTQDF.

This chain joins TRBV7-9 and TRBJ2-3; D is ambiguous. Germline CDR1 SEHNR, CDR2 FQNEAQ (reference sequence). The CDR3 has 15 residues. Trimming left V 1 base short and J 1 base short, with 9 bases between. CDR3 sequence reads: CASSLVDPGTDTQYF. In nucleotides, the CDR3 is TGTGCCAGCAGCTTAGTTGACCCCGGCACAGATACGCAGTATTTT.

Only a few counts were recorded for this clonotype. V gene TRBV12-3 or TRBV12-4 combines with J gene TRBJ1-4; TRBD1 matches 10 bases. The V and J ends lost 6 bases and 5 bases, in that order; junction bases with no gene match: 6. This CDR3 contains 15 residues. The CDR3 spells CASSSVGQGNEKLFF. The CDR3 nucleotides are TGTGCCAGCAGCTCAGTGGGACAGGGGAATGAAAAACTGTTTTTT.